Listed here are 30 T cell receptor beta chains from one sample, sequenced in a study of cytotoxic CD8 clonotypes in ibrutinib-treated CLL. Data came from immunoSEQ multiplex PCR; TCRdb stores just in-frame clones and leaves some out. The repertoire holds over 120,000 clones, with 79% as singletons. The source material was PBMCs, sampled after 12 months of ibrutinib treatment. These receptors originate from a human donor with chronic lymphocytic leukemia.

CDR3 nucleotide sequence: TGTGCCACCACCCCGGGACTAGCGGGAGCGATGGACACCGGGGAGCTGTTTTTT. This translates into CATTPGLAGAMDTGELFF. The chain combines TRBV15 with TRBJ2-2; 14 bases agree with TRBD2. The CDR3 is made up of 18 amino acids. V lost 7 bases, J lost 3 bases, and 10 bases stayed unmatched. The germline gives CDR1 LNHNV, CDR2 YYDKDF (reference sequence).

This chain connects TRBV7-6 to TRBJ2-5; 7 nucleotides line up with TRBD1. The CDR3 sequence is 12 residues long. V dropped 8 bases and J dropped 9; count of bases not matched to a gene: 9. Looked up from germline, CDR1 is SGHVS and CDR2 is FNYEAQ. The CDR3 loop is CASSNRGTSQYF. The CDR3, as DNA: TGTGCCAGCTCGAACAGGGGAACTTCCCAGTACTTC.

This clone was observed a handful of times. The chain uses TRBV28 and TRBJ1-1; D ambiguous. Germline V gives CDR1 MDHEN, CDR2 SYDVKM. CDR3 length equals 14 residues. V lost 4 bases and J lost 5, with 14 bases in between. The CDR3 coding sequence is TGTGCCAGCAGTTCTCCTGACGGGCGGACTGAAGCTTTCTTT. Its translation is CASSSPDGRTEAFF.

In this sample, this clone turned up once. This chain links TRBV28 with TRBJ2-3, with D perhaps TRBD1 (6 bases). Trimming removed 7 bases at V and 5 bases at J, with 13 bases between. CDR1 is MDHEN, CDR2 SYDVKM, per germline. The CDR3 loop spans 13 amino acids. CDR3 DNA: TGTGCCAGCACCCCCCAGGGGCTAGATACGCAGTATTTT. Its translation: CASTPQGLDTQYF.

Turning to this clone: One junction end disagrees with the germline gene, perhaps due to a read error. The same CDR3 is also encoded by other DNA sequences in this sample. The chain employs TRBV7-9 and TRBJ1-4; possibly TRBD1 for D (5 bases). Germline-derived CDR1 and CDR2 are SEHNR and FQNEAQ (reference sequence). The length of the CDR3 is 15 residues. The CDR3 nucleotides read TGTGCCAGCAGCAAATTCGGGGGGACTAATGAGAAACTGTTTTTT. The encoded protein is CASSKFGGTNEKLFF.

The CDR3 sequence: CASSARDWSYNEQFF. The CDR3 DNA reads as TGTGCCAGCAGCGCCCGGGACTGGTCCTACAATGAGCAGTTCTTC. The chain recombines TRBV9 with TRBJ2-1; maybe TRBD2 (6 bases). The V and J ends lost 3 bases and 1 base respectively, with 11 bases between them. CDR1 is SGDLS, CDR2 YYNGEE, per germline. The CDR3 is 15 residues long. Full variable domain (rest looked up from reference TRBV9 and TRBJ2-1): DSGVTQTPKHLITATGQRVTLRCSPRSGDLSVYWYQQSLDQGLQFLIQYYNGEERAKGNILERFSAQQFPDLHSELNLSSLELGDSALYFCASSARDWSYNEQFFGPGTRLTVL.

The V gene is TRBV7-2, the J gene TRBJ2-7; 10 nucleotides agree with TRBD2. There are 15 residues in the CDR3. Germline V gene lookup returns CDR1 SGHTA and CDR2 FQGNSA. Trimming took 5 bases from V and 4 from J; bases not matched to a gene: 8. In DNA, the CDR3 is TGTGCCAGCAGCGTAGGGGCTAGCGGGAGTTACGAGCAGTACTTC. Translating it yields CASSVGASGSYEQYF.

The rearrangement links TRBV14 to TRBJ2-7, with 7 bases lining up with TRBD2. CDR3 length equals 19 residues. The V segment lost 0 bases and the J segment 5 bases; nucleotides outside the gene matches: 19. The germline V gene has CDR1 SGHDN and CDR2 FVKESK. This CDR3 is CASSQDIYSWGGSVDEQYF. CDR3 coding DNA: TGTGCCAGCAGCCAAGATATTTACAGCTGGGGCGGGAGTGTCGACGAGCAGTACTTC.

The CDR3 spells CASSQDELMRYNEQFF. DNA of the CDR3: TGCGCCAGCAGCCAAGATGAACTGATGAGGTACAATGAGCAGTTCTTC. The V and J genes are TRBV4-1 and TRBJ2-1; D gene uncertain. This CDR3 spans 16 amino acids. Between the trimmed V and J ends, which lost 0 bases and 4 bases, there was a span of 13 bases. Germline loops: CDR1 MGHRA, CDR2 YSYEKL.

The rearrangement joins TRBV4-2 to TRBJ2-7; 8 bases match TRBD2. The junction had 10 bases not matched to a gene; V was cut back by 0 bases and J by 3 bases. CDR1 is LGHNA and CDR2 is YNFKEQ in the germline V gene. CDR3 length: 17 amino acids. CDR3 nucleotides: TGTGCCAGCAGCCAAGATCGTAGCGGGACTATCAGCTACGAGCAGTACTTC. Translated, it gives CASSQDRSGTISYEQYF.

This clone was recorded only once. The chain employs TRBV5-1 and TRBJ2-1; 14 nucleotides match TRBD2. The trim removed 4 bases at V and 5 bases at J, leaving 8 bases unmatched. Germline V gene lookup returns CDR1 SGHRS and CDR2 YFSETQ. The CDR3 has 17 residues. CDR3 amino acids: CASSPGLAGGQNNEQFF. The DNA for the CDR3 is TGCGCCAGCAGCCCTGGACTAGCGGGAGGTCAAAACAATGAGCAGTTCTTC.

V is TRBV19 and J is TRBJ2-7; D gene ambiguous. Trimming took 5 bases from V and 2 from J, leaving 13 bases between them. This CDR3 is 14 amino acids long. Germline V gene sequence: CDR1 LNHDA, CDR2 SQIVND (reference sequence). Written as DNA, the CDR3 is TGTGCCAGTAGTTCAGGTGGGCTAGCCTACGAGCAGTACTTC. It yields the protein CASSSGGLAYEQYF.

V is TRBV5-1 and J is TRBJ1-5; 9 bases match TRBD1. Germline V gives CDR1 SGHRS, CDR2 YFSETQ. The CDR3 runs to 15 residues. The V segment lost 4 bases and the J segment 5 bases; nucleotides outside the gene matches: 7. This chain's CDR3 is CASSASGTGYQPQHF. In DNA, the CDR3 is TGCGCCAGCAGCGCTTCCGGGACAGGGTATCAGCCCCAGCATTTT.

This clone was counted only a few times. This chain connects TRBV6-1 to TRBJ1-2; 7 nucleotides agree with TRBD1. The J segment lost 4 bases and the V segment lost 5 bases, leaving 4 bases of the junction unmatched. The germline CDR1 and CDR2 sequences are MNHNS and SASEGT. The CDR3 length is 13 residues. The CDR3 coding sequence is TGTGCCAGCAGTCACCGGGACAGCTATGGCTACACCTTC. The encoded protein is CASSHRDSYGYTF.

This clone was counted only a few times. CDR3 nucleotides: TGTGCCAGCAGCTTGGGGGGGACCAATCAGCCCCAGCATTTT. It is translated as CASSLGGTNQPQHF. The chain has TRBV5-4 and TRBJ1-5; tentatively, D is TRBD1 (5 bases). Germline V gene lookup returns CDR1 SGHNT and CDR2 YYREEE (reference sequence). The CDR3 loop spans 14 amino acids. V lost 0 bases and J 3 bases, leaving 7 bases between the germline ends.

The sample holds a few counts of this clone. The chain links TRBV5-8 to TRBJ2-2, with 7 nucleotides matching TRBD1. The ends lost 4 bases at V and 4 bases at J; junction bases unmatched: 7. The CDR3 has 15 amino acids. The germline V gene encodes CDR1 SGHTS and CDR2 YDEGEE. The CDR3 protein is CASSPGQYFTGELFF. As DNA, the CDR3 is TGTGCCAGCAGCCCGGGACAGTACTTCACCGGGGAGCTGTTTTTT. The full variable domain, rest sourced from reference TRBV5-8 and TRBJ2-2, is EAGVTQSPTHLIKTRGQQATLRCSPISGHTSVYWYQQALGLGLQFLLWYDEGEERNRGNFPPRFSGRQFPNYSSELNVNALELEDSALYLCASSPGQYFTGELFFGEGSRLTVL.

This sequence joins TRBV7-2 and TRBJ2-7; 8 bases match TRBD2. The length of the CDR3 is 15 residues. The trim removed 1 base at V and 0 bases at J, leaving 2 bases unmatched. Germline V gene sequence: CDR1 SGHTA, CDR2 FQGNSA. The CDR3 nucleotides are TGTGCCAGCAGCTTAGTAGCGGGAAGCTCCTACGAGCAGTACTTC. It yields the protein CASSLVAGSSYEQYF. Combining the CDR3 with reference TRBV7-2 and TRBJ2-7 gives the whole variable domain GAGVSQSPSNKVTEKGKDVELRCDPISGHTALYWYRQSLGQGLEFLIYFQGNSAPDKSGLPSDRFSAERTGGSVSTLTIQRTQQEDSAVYLCASSLVAGSSYEQYFGPGTRLTVT.

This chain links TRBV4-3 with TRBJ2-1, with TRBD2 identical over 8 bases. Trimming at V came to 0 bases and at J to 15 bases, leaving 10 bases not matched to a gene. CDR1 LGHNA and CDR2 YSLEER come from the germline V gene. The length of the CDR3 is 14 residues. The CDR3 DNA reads TGCGCCAGCAGCCAAGATGGGGCCGGGACTAGGGCGTTCTTC. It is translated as CASSQDGAGTRAFF.

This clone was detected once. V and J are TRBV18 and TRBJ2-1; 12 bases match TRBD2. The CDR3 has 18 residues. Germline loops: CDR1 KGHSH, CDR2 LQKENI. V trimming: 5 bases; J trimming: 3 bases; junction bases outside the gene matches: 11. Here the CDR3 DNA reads TGTGCCAGCTCATTTCTAGCGGGAGGGTCCCGTCACTACAATGAGCAGTTCTTC. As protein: CASSFLAGGSRHYNEQFF.

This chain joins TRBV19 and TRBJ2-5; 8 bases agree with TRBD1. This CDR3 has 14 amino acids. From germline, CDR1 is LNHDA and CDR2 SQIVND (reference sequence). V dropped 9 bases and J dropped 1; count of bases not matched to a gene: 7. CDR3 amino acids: CASGSDRGQETQYF. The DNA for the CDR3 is TGTGCCAGCGGGAGTGACAGGGGCCAAGAGACCCAGTACTTC.

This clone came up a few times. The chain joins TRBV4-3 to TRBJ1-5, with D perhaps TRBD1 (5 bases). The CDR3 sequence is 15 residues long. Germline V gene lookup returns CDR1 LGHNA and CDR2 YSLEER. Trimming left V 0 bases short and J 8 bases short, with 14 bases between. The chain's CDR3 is CASSQEVGVVEPQHF. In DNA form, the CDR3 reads TGCGCCAGCAGCCAAGAAGTAGGGGTGGTGGAGCCCCAGCATTTT.

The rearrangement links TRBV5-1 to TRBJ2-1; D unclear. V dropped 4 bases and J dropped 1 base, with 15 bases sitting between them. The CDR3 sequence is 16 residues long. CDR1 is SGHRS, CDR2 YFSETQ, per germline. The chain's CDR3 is CASSPTQAPSYNEQFF. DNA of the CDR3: TGCGCCAGCAGCCCCACGCAAGCCCCGTCCTACAATGAGCAGTTCTTC.

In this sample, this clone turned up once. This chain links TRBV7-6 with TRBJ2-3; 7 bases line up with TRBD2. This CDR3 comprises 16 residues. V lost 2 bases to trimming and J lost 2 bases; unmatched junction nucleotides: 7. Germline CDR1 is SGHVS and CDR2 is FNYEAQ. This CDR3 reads CASSLWLADTTDTQYF. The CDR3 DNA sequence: TGTGCCAGCAGCTTATGGCTAGCGGATACCACAGATACGCAGTATTTT.

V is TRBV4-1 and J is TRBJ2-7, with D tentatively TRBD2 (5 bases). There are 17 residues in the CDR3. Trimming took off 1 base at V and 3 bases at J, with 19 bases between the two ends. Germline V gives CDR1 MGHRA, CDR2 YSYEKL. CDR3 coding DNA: TGCGCCAGCAGCCAAGGCCCCAGAGGGAATAGAAACTACGAGCAGTACTTC. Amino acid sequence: CASSQGPRGNRNYEQYF.

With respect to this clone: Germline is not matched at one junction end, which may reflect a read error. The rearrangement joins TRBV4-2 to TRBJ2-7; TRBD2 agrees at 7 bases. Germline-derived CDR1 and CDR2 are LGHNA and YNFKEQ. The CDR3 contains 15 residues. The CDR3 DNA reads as TGTGCCAGCAGCCAAGGTTTACCCGCCACCAGCGGGACCCACTTC. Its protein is CASSQGLPATSGTHF.

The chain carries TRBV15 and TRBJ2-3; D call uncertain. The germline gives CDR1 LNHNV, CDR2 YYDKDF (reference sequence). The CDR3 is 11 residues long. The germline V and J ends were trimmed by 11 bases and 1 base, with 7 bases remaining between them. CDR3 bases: TGTGCCGTTGGTGGCACAGATACGCAGTATTTT. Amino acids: CAVGGTDTQYF.

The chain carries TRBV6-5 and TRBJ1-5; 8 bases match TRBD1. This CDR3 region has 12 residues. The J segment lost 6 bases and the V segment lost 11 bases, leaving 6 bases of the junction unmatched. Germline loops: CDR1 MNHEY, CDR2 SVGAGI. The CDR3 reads CAAGGLGQPQHF. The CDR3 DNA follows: TGTGCCGCAGGGGGCCTTGGTCAGCCCCAGCATTTT.

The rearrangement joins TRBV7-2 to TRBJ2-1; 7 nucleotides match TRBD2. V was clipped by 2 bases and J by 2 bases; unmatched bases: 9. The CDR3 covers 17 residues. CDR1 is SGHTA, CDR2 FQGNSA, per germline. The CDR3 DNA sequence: TGTGCCAGCAGCTTACCCCAGGGAGGGGCCACCTACAATGAGCAGTTCTTC. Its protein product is CASSLPQGGATYNEQFF. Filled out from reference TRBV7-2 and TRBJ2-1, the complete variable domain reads GAGVSQSPSNKVTEKGKDVELRCDPISGHTALYWYRQSLGQGLEFLIYFQGNSAPDKSGLPSDRFSAERTGGSVSTLTIQRTQQEDSAVYLCASSLPQGGATYNEQFFGPGTRLTVL.

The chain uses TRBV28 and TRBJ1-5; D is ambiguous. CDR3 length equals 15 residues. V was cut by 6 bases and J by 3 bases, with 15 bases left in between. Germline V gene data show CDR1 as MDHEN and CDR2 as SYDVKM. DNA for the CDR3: TGTGCCAGCAGCCAGGAACCAGGAATCAATCAGCCCCAGCATTTT. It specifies CASSQEPGINQPQHF.

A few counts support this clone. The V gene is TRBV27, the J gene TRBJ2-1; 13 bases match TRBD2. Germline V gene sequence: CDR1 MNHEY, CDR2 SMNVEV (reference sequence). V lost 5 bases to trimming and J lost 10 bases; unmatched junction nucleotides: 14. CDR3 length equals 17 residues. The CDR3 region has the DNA TGTGCCAGCAGTCCTAAAACTAGCGGGAGGGTTAGAGAGGAGCAGTTCTTC. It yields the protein CASSPKTSGRVREEQFF.